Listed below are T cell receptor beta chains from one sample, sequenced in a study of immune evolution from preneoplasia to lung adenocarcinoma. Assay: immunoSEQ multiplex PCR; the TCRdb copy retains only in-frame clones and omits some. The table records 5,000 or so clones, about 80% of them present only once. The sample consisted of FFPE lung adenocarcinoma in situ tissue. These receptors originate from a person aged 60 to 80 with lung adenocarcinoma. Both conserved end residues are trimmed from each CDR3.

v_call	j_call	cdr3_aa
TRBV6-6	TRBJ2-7	ASSYSSEQY
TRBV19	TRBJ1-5	ASSIGDNNQPQH
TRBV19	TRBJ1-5	ASSIQRDQPQH
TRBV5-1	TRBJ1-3	ASSLGTSSGNTIY
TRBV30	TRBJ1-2	AWMEGQGDCYT
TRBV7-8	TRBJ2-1	ASSSGLAGGNEQF
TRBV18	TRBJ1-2	ASSPLGQDHGYT
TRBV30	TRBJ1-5	AWSPNSNQPQH
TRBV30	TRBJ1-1	AWKVGRGRTEAF
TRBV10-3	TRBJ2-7	AISDSRYEQY
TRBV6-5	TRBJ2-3	ASRARLNADTQY
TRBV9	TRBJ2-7	ASSSSYRWGEQY
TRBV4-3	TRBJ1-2	ASSQDRGDYGYT
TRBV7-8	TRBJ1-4	ASSLDEKNEKLF
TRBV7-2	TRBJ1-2	ASNVNYGYT
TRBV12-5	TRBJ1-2	ASGPRTNYGYT
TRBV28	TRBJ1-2	ASSGSNYGYT